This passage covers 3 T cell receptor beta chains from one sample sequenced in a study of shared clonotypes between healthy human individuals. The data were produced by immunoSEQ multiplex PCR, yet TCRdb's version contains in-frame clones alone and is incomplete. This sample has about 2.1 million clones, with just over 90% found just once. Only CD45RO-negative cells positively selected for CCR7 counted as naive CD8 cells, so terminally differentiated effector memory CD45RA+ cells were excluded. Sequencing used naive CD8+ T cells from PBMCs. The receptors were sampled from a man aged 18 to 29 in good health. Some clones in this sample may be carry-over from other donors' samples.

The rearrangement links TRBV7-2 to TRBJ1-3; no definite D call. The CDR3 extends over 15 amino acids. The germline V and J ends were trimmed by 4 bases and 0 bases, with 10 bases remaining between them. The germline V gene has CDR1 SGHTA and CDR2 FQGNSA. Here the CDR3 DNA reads TGTGCCAGCAGCTCGGGGTGGAGCTCTGGAAACACCATATATTTT. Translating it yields CASSSGWSSGNTIYF.

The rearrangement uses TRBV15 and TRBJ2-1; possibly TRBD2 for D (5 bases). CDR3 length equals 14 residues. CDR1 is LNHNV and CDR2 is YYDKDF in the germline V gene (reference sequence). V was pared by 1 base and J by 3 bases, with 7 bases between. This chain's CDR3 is CATSRAGNYNEQFF. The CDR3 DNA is TGTGCCACCAGCAGAGCGGGAAACTACAATGAGCAGTTCTTC. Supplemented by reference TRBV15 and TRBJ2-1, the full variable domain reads DAMVIQNPRYQVTQFGKPVTLSCSQTLNHNVMYWYQQKSSQAPKLLFHYYDKDFNNEADTPDNFQSRRPNTSFCFLDIRSPGLGDTAMYLCATSRAGNYNEQFFGPGTRLTVL.

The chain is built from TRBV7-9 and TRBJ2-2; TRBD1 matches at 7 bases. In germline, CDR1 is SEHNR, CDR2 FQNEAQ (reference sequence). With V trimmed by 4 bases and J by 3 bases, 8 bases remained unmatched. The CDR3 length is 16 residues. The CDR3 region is CASSSIRQGDTGELFF. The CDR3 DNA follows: TGTGCCAGCAGCTCCATCCGACAGGGAGACACCGGGGAGCTGTTTTTT.